The 9 T cell receptor beta chains presented below share a single source sample, sequenced in a study of shared clonotypes between healthy human individuals (TCRdb year 2020). The library was obtained by the immunoSEQ multiplex PCR assay. This immuneACCESS table, as held by TCRdb, lists in-frame sequences with V and J called but not all clones. Of the missing ones, under half trace to an unresolved V gene in checked studies; the others have no known cause. This sample has approximately 1.9 million clones in its table, and around 93% of those were observed once. 1.5% to 2% of the sample is in the top ten clones. CD8 naive samples consisted of CD45RO-negative cells that were positively selected for CCR7, yielding a CD45RA+CCR7+ population without TemRA cells. Sequencing was done on a sample of naive CD8+ T cells from PBMCs. Explained via the paper, the cell subset or site label denotes: CD45RA+CCR7+. The receptors come from a man in his late teens or twenties in good health. Some clones in this sample may be carry-over from other donors' samples.

On this clone: The same CDR3 arises from other DNA sequences in this sample as well. The chain has TRBV19 and TRBJ1-1; 8 nucleotides align to TRBD1. The V gene end was trimmed by 6 bases and the J gene end by 5 bases; junction bases not matched to a gene: 5. CDR3 size: 13 residues. Germline V gene sequence: CDR1 LNHDA, CDR2 SQIVND (reference sequence). The CDR3 loop reads CASRLGQGTEAFF. The CDR3 nucleotides read TGTGCCAGTAGACTCGGACAGGGAACTGAAGCTTTCTTT.

This chain joins TRBV9 and TRBJ2-3; D is ambiguous. The CDR3 has 15 residues. Germline V gene sequence: CDR1 SGDLS, CDR2 YYNGEE. V gave up 0 bases and J gave up 0 bases, with 8 bases separating them. The CDR3 coding sequence is TGTGCCAGCAGCGTAGATCCGGCTAGCACAGATACGCAGTATTTT. The encoded protein is CASSVDPASTDTQYF. Supplemented by reference TRBV9 and TRBJ2-3, the full variable domain reads DSGVTQTPKHLITATGQRVTLRCSPRSGDLSVYWYQQSLDQGLQFLIQYYNGEERAKGNILERFSAQQFPDLHSELNLSSLELGDSALYFCASSVDPASTDTQYFGPGTRLTVL.

The J gene is TRBJ2-3, the V gene TRBV12-5; D unclear. CDR3 length equals 13 residues. V lost 4 bases and J 2 bases, leaving 7 bases between the germline ends. The germline V gene has CDR1 LGHNT and CDR2 FRNRAP. The CDR3 reads CASGSGNTDTQYF. The CDR3 nucleotides read TGTGCTAGTGGTTCCGGTAACACAGATACGCAGTATTTT.

This clone is a singleton in its sample. The V gene is TRBV27, the J gene TRBJ2-5; 13 positions match TRBD2. From germline, CDR1 is MNHEY and CDR2 SMNVEV (reference sequence). CDR3 length equals 18 residues. V lost 2 bases to trimming and J lost 1 base; unmatched junction nucleotides: 7. DNA for the CDR3: TGTGCCAGCAGTTTACTTCCCGGGACTAGCGGGACCCAAGAGACCCAGTACTTC. Translated, it gives CASSLLPGTSGTQETQYF.

V is TRBV10-3 and J is TRBJ2-3; no clear D gene. The V end lost 3 bases, the J end lost 5 bases, and 9 bases lay between the germline ends. The germline gives CDR1 ENHRY, CDR2 SYGVKD. The CDR3 is 13 amino acids. The CDR3 region is CAISDMKGDTQYF. The CDR3 coding sequence is TGTGCCATCAGTGATATGAAAGGAGATACGCAGTATTTT.

The rearrangement links TRBV29-1 to TRBJ2-2, with 9 bases lining up with TRBD1. Germline V CDR1 and CDR2: SQVTM, ANQGSEA. The ends lost 6 bases at V and 1 base at J; junction bases unmatched: 9. The CDR3 is 16 amino acids. The CDR3 coding sequence is TGCAGCGTGATACCCGGGACAGGGTTGAACACCGGGGAGCTGTTTTTT. Translating it yields CSVIPGTGLNTGELFF.

This clone appeared once. This rearrangement joins TRBV2 to TRBJ2-3; a weak D match, TRBD1 (6 bases). CDR1 is SNHLY, CDR2 FYNNEI, per germline. The ends were cut back, 0 bases at V and 4 bases at J, with 14 bases in the middle. This CDR3 spans 16 amino acids. CDR3 DNA: TGTGCCAGCAGTGAAGCGCTTGGCAGGGGTGCAGATACGCAGTATTTT. It encodes CASSEALGRGADTQYF.

The CDR3 protein is CASSPPLAAGANYGYTF. CDR3 coding DNA: TGCGCCAGCAGCCCACCCCTAGCGGCGGGGGCCAACTATGGCTACACCTTC. The J gene is TRBJ1-2, the V gene TRBV4-1; D perhaps matches TRBD1 (6 bases). Trimming cost V 4 bases and J 2 bases, with 20 bases left between them. The CDR3 spans 17 residues. From germline, CDR1 is MGHRA and CDR2 YSYEKL.

The gene calls are TRBV7-9 and TRBJ2-2; 12 bases align to TRBD2. After removal of 6 bases from V and 0 bases from J, the junction contained 5 bases not matched to a gene. The CDR3 has 17 residues. CDR1 and CDR2 from the germline V gene are SEHNR and FQNEAQ (reference sequence). The chain's CDR3 is CASSLLAGGSNTGELFF. In nucleotides, the CDR3 is TGTGCCAGCAGTTTACTAGCGGGAGGATCGAACACCGGGGAGCTGTTTTTT.